The present TCR beta chain was sequenced within a study of shared clonotypes between healthy human individuals. Study information: Each donor contributed plates that comprised three CD4 naive, three CD4 memory, two CD8 naive and one CD8 memory. Study-level findings and limits: Sorted-subset sequencing, rarefaction showed, was incomplete despite large depth. Expectations were that clonotype sharing among donors would be affected by sequencing depth.

In regard to this clone: What it binds is not known.

All donors were healthy HIV-negative adults lacking recent acute infections or vaccinations. This CDR3 region has 15 residues. Germline CDR1 is SGHRS and CDR2 is YFSETQ. The J segment lost 4 bases and the V segment lost 2 bases, leaving 6 bases of the junction unmatched. Libraries were prepared by immunoSEQ multiplex PCR; TCRdb keeps only in-frame clonotypes and omits some of them. The sample lists about 960,000 clones, over 75% occurring once. This TCR was sampled from a man aged 18 to 29 in good health. The chain links TRBV5-1 to TRBJ2-5; 9 nucleotides agree with TRBD2. Sequencing was performed on memory CD4+ T cells sorted from blood. Subset given: CD45RA-negative fraction. CDR3 bases: TGCGCCAGCAGCTTTGTCCTAGCGGGGTCAGAGACCCAGTACTTC. Translation gives CASSFVLAGSETQYF.